The next 22 T cell receptor beta chains were all read from a single sample in a study of T cell responses to AZD1222 COVID-19 vaccine. The table came from immunoSEQ multiplex PCR; TCRdb's copy has only in-frame clones and leaves some out. The sample consists of about 150,000 clones, roughly 92% of them appearing once. The starting material was peripheral blood, obtained 28 days after the second AZD1222 dose. These receptors came from an adult who received the AZD1222 COVID-19 vaccine.

The genes are TRBV7-2 and TRBJ2-2, with a possible D match to TRBD1 (6 bases). Per the germline V gene, CDR1 is SGHTA and CDR2 is FQGNSA. This CDR3 spans 15 amino acids. The V gene lost 8 bases and the J gene lost 2 bases, with 15 bases spanning the gap. CDR3 protein: CASRAGQHNTGELFF. For the CDR3, the DNA is TGTGCCAGCCGCGCCGGACAGCACAACACCGGGGAGCTGTTTTTT.

Here the CDR3 reads CASSQLRLGQETQYF. CDR3 DNA: TGTGCCAGCAGTCAACTACGCCTGGGTCAGGAGACCCAGTACTTC. V usage is TRBV6-2 or TRBV6-3 and J usage is TRBJ2-5; D is ambiguous. This CDR3 has 15 amino acids. Germline V lookup: CDR1 MNHEY, CDR2 SVGEGT. Deletions cut 5 bases from V and 5 bases from J, with 18 bases between.

The gene calls are TRBV7-2 and TRBJ2-1, with 10 bases identical to TRBD2. Germline V lookup: CDR1 SGHTA, CDR2 FQGNSA. The V segment lost 2 bases and the J segment 8 bases; nucleotides outside the gene matches: 12. The CDR3 consists of 17 residues. The CDR3 region is CASSLTWQLAGVDEQFF. The CDR3, as DNA: TGTGCCAGCAGCTTAACATGGCAGCTAGCGGGAGTCGATGAGCAGTTCTTC.

This rearrangement joins TRBV7-9 to TRBJ1-4; TRBD1 is a possible D gene (5 bases). V was cut by 5 bases and J by 5 bases, with 12 bases left in between. This CDR3 comprises 14 residues. Per germline, CDR1 SEHNR and CDR2 FQNEAQ (reference sequence). The CDR3 coding sequence is TGTGCCAGCAGCCGGGGACTAGGGAATGAAAAACTGTTTTTT. This codes for CASSRGLGNEKLFF.

The chain has TRBV6-5 and TRBJ1-2; no reliable D call. Germline CDR1 MNHEY, CDR2 SVGAGI. Trimming took 7 bases from V and 7 from J, leaving 19 bases between them. This CDR3 has 14 residues. The CDR3 loop is CASTEEGPQRGYTF. The CDR3 bases are TGTGCCAGCACCGAAGAGGGCCCTCAACGTGGCTACACCTTC.

The chain combines TRBV7-9 with TRBJ1-3; the match to TRBD1 covers 8 bases. The V and J ends lost 4 bases and 2 bases, in that order; junction bases with no gene match: 10. This CDR3 has 17 residues. From germline, CDR1 is SEHNR and CDR2 FQNEAQ (reference sequence). Here the CDR3 reads CASSSRTGLVAGNTIYF. As DNA, the CDR3 is TGTGCCAGCAGCTCCCGGACAGGGCTAGTCGCTGGAAACACCATATATTTT.

The chain uses TRBV10-3 and TRBJ1-1; tentative D call: TRBD1 (6 bases). Germline CDR1 reads ENHRY; CDR2 reads SYGVKD. CDR3 size: 14 residues. V lost 3 bases, J lost 2 bases, and 10 bases lay in between. CDR3 protein: CAISEGTSNTEAFF. In DNA, the CDR3 is TGTGCCATCAGTGAAGGGACAAGCAACACTGAAGCTTTCTTT.

Only one count was recorded for this clone. Written as DNA, the CDR3 is TGTGCCAGCAGCGTAGCCCTAGCGGATTCCTACGAGCAGTACTTC. The encoded protein is CASSVALADSYEQYF. This chain uses TRBV9 with TRBJ2-7; 7 bases map to TRBD2. The junction had 4 bases not matched to a gene; V was cut back by 0 bases and J by 1 base. CDR3 length equals 15 residues. In germline, CDR1 is SGDLS, CDR2 YYNGEE.

The V and J genes are TRBV4-3 and TRBJ1-1; a possible D gene is TRBD1 (5 bases). Germline V gene sequence: CDR1 LGHNA, CDR2 YSLEER. Trimming stripped 1 base from V and 5 bases from J, with 11 bases between. The CDR3 is made up of 14 amino acids. CDR3 residues: CASSQVQGRTEAFF. The CDR3 DNA reads as TGCGCCAGCAGCCAAGTGCAGGGCCGAACTGAAGCTTTCTTT.

V gene TRBV9 combines with J gene TRBJ2-3; 10 bases match TRBD2. V was pared by 4 bases and J by 2 bases, with 7 bases of the junction left unmatched. The germline CDR1 and CDR2 sequences are SGDLS and YYNGEE. This CDR3 region has 16 residues. CDR3 in DNA: TGTGCCAGCAGCTCCCGACTAGCGGGTTACACAGATACGCAGTATTTT. Its protein is CASSSRLAGYTDTQYF. Together with reference TRBV9 and TRBJ2-3, the CDR3 gives the full variable domain: DSGVTQTPKHLITATGQRVTLRCSPRSGDLSVYWYQQSLDQGLQFLIQYYNGEERAKGNILERFSAQQFPDLHSELNLSSLELGDSALYFCASSSRLAGYTDTQYFGPGTRLTVL.

V gene TRBV5-1 combines with J gene TRBJ1-1; 7 nucleotides match TRBD1. The CDR3 covers 15 residues. Germline V gene sequence: CDR1 SGHRS, CDR2 YFSETQ. Trimming at V came to 3 bases and at J to 1 base, leaving 6 bases not matched to a gene. For the CDR3, the DNA is TGCGCCAGCAGCTCTCGGGACAGTGAGAACACTGAAGCTTTCTTT. As protein: CASSSRDSENTEAFF.

This chain links TRBV6-6 with TRBJ2-6, with 8 bases fitting TRBD1. Germline V CDR1 and CDR2: MNHNY, SVGAGI (reference sequence). V shed 5 bases, J shed 0 bases, and the junction held 9 bases outside the gene matches. The CDR3 extends over 18 amino acids. Here the CDR3 reads CASSPDRGPGSGANVLTF. DNA of the CDR3: TGTGCCAGCAGTCCAGACAGGGGCCCTGGCTCTGGGGCCAACGTCCTGACTTTC.

V gene TRBV15 combines with J gene TRBJ2-7, with a possible D match to TRBD1 (5 bases). This CDR3 contains 12 residues. Germline V gene lookup returns CDR1 LNHNV and CDR2 YYDKDF (reference sequence). V lost 0 bases and J 6 bases, leaving 6 bases between the germline ends. The CDR3 coding sequence is TGTGCCACCAGCAGAGAGGGGCCCGAGCAGTACTTC. Its protein product is CATSREGPEQYF. The variable domain in full, with the rest retrieved from reference TRBV15 and TRBJ2-7, is DAMVIQNPRYQVTQFGKPVTLSCSQTLNHNVMYWYQQKSSQAPKLLFHYYDKDFNNEADTPDNFQSRRPNTSFCFLDIRSPGLGDTAMYLCATSREGPEQYFGPGTRLTVT.

The rearrangement links TRBV14 to TRBJ1-5; D is unclear. Germline loops: CDR1 SGHDN, CDR2 FVKESK. V was shortened by 2 bases and J by 5 bases, with 7 bases between the two germline ends. This CDR3 has 13 amino acids. This CDR3 reads CASSQSYDQPQHF. The CDR3 nucleotides read TGTGCCAGCAGCCAATCTTACGATCAGCCCCAGCATTTT.

There are a few counts of this clone. The rearrangement joins TRBV9 to TRBJ2-2; the D gene is possibly TRBD2 (5 bases). Trimming left V 0 bases short and J 6 bases short, with 6 bases between. Germline CDR1 reads SGDLS; CDR2 reads YYNGEE. This CDR3 contains 13 residues. The CDR3 nucleotides read TGTGCCAGCAGCGTAGGAGGGTCCGGGGAGCTGTTTTTT. It yields the protein CASSVGGSGELFF.

The chain links TRBV9 to TRBJ1-1; 7 nucleotides agree with TRBD1. The CDR3 runs 12 residues. V was clipped by 4 bases and J by 12 bases; unmatched bases: 9. Germline assignment: CDR1 SGDLS and CDR2 YYNGEE. The CDR3 coding sequence is TGTGCCAGCAGCCCCATCCGACAGGGAACTTTCTTT. It codes for CASSPIRQGTFF.

J is TRBJ1-6 and V is TRBV15; D gene ambiguous. The V end was cut by 1 base, the J end by 0 bases, with 4 bases between. CDR1 is LNHNV, CDR2 YYDKDF, per germline (reference sequence). CDR3 length equals 15 residues. DNA of the CDR3: TGTGCCACCAGCAGAGCCAGCTCCTATAATTCACCCCTCCACTTT. Amino acids: CATSRASSYNSPLHF.

The chain combines TRBV28 with TRBJ2-7; 7 nucleotides line up with TRBD1. Germline V gene lookup returns CDR1 MDHEN and CDR2 SYDVKM. The length of the CDR3 is 16 residues. The trim removed 8 bases at V and 5 bases at J, leaving 18 bases unmatched. CDR3 DNA: TGTGCCAGCGGTAGGGCTGGCCGGCAGGGGGTAGACGAGCAGTACTTC. This sequence encodes CASGRAGRQGVDEQYF.

The gene calls are TRBV28 and TRBJ1-3; D might be TRBD1 (5 bases). This CDR3 is built from 14 residues. Trimming took off 5 bases at V and 0 bases at J, with 8 bases between the two ends. Germline CDR1 MDHEN, CDR2 SYDVKM. The CDR3 DNA follows: TGTGCCAGCAGTCGGGACGGCTCTGGAAACACCATATATTTT. Its protein is CASSRDGSGNTIYF.

The chain carries TRBV6-2 or TRBV6-3 and TRBJ2-2; the match to TRBD2 covers 8 bases. The CDR3 extends over 17 amino acids. Germline V CDR1 and CDR2: MNHEY, SVGEGT. V shed 3 bases and J 5 bases; nucleotides not matched to a gene: 11. CDR3 in DNA: TGTGCCAGCAGTTATTCAGCGGGAGACTGGAGAACCGGGGAGCTGTTTTTT. Translating it yields CASSYSAGDWRTGELFF.

The V and J genes are TRBV3-1 (or the pseudogene TRBV3-2) and TRBJ2-7; 9 bases match TRBD2. The J segment lost 3 bases and the V segment lost 2 bases, leaving 2 bases of the junction unmatched. CDR1 is LGHDT and CDR2 is YNNKEL in the germline V gene (reference sequence). This CDR3 has 14 residues. As DNA, the CDR3 is TGTGCCAGCAGCCAACGGCGGGAGGGCTACGAGCAGTACTTC. Translation: CASSQRREGYEQYF.

This clone appeared a single time. The chain is built from TRBV7-9 and TRBJ1-5; 7 bases are a match to TRBD1. The CDR3 contains 15 residues. The V and J ends lost 4 bases and 4 bases, in that order; junction bases with no gene match: 7. Germline V gene lookup returns CDR1 SEHNR and CDR2 FQNEAQ (reference sequence). This chain's CDR3 is CASSSSGTDNQPQHF. The CDR3 nucleotides are TGTGCCAGCAGCTCCTCCGGGACAGATAATCAGCCCCAGCATTTT. The whole variable domain, remainder taken from reference TRBV7-9 and TRBJ1-5, is DTGVSQNPRHKITKRGQNVTFRCDPISEHNRLYWYRQTLGQGPEFLTYFQNEAQLEKSRLLSDRFSAERPKGSFSTLEIQRTEQGDSAMYLCASSSSGTDNQPQHFGDGTRLSIL.